A selection of T cell receptor beta chains follows, all from one sample in a study of T cells after yellow fever vaccination. TCRdb re-analysed the 5' RACE reads in MiXCR, keeping a single row per CDR3 protein. The data hold around 160,000 distinct CDR3 sequences, with 6.5% to 8.5% observed a single time. This specimen consisted of CD4+ T cells sorted from PBMCs, obtained 5 days after the first yellow fever vaccination. The receptors shown here come from a man between 18 and 29 years old who received the YFV17D yellow fever vaccine. Both conserved end residues are part of each CDR3. A D gene is named only where the DNA matches it firmly. Expanded clones get a size class; other rows say once, few or many, or leave the size out.

d_call clone_size j_call v_call cdr3_nt cdr3_aa
NA few TRBJ2-5 TRBV25-1 TGTGCCAGCAGTGAATTGGGGGCCCGTCTGGAGACCCAGTACTTC CASSELGARLETQYF
TRBD1 few TRBJ2-5 TRBV10-3 TGTGCCATCAGGGACAGGGTCCAAGAGACCCAGTACTTC CAIRDRVQETQYF
NA many TRBJ1-4 TRBV12-3/TRBV12-4 TGTGCCAGCAGCCAGGGCCCTATAGAGAAACTGTTTTTT CASSQGPIEKLFF
TRBD1 NA TRBJ1-1 TRBV6-1 TGTGCCAGCAGTGTTACTGACAGGGGGCAAGCTTTCTTT CASSVTDRGQAFF
NA many TRBJ2-3 TRBV10-3 TGTGCCATCAGTGACGAAGATACGCAGTATTTT CAISDEDTQYF
NA many TRBJ1-6 TRBV20-1 TGCAGTGCTAGAGATCCCCGGTCTAGGCCACGGAATTCACCCCTCCACTTT CSARDPRSRPRNSPLHF
NA many TRBJ1-5 TRBV6-2/TRBV6-3 TGTGCCAGCACCTACGGGAACGGCTATCAGCCCCAGCATTTT CASTYGNGYQPQHF
TRBD2 many TRBJ2-2 TRBV3-1 TGTGCCAGCAGCCAAGGTCTAGCGGGAGCAACCGGGGAGCTGTTTTTT CASSQGLAGATGELFF
NA many TRBJ1-5 TRBV6-5 TGTGCCAGCAGTTACTCATCTGGCAATCAGCCCCAGCATTTT CASSYSSGNQPQHF
NA few TRBJ1-2 TRBV12-3/TRBV12-4 TGTGCCAGCACGACGGGGAGTAACTATGGCTACACCTTC CASTTGSNYGYTF
NA NA TRBJ2-3 TRBV5-4 TGTGCCAGCAGCTTGGGGCCGGGCTCAGATACGCAGTATTTT CASSLGPGSDTQYF
NA few TRBJ1-2 TRBV5-6 TGTGCCAGCAGGGTCCAGGGTTTTAACTATGGCTACACCTTC CASRVQGFNYGYTF
TRBD1 many TRBJ2-2 TRBV12-3/TRBV12-4 TGTGCCAGCAGCTACGGGACAGGGGGCGAGGAGCTGTTTTTT CASSYGTGGEELFF
NA many TRBJ2-3 TRBV7-3 TGTGCCAGCAGTTTCAGAGGAGATACGCAGTATTTT CASSFRGDTQYF
NA few TRBJ1-4 TRBV7-2 TGTGCCAGCAGCTTAGGAATCTCCGGAAGGAGCGAAAAACTGTTTTTT CASSLGISGRSEKLFF
TRBD1 NA TRBJ1-2 TRBV5-1 TGCGCCAGCAGCAGGGACAGGTCAAACTATGGCTACACCTTC CASSRDRSNYGYTF
NA few TRBJ2-4 TRBV5-4 TGTGCCAGCAGCCGGACGGGAAACATTCAGTACTTC CASSRTGNIQYF
TRBD2 many TRBJ2-2 TRBV5-1 TGCGCCAGCAGCGATGGACTAGTAGGATCCGGGGAGCTGTTTTTT CASSDGLVGSGELFF
NA many TRBJ2-5 TRBV5-1 TGCGCCAGCAGCTTGATCAGCGAAGAGACCCAGTACTTC CASSLISEETQYF
NA many TRBJ1-2 TRBV18 TGTGCCAGCTCACCGGCCGAAAACTATGGCTACACCTTC CASSPAENYGYTF
TRBD1 many TRBJ2-5 TRBV6-4 TGTGCCAGCAGCGCGACAGGGGTTGAGACCCAGTACTTC CASSATGVETQYF
TRBD1 many TRBJ2-5 TRBV5-6 TGTGCCAGCAGCTTGGAACAGGGGGAGACCCAGTACTTC CASSLEQGETQYF
NA many TRBJ2-5 TRBV7-2 TGTGCCAGCAGCTCAGTCCGTCTCGGGGGAGGCCAAGAGACCCAGTACTTC CASSSVRLGGGQETQYF
NA many TRBJ2-6 TRBV4-3 TGCGCCAGCAGCCAAGATACTGGAGCAGCTTTTTTCTCTGGGGCCAACGTCCTGACTTTC CASSQDTGAAFFSGANVLTF
NA NA TRBJ1-5 TRBV28 TGTGCCAGCAGTTTATTCCCGCGTAGCAATCAGCCCCAGCATTTT CASSLFPRSNQPQHF
NA few TRBJ1-2 TRBV7-2 TGTGCCAGCAGCTTAGCGCGGGTGTTGGGAAACTATGGCTACACCTTC CASSLARVLGNYGYTF
TRBD2 many TRBJ2-1 TRBV14 TGTGCCAGCAGCCAAGATACCCCTAGCGGGGGCCAAACGACTGAGCAGTTCTTC CASSQDTPSGGQTTEQFF
TRBD2 few TRBJ2-2 TRBV30 TGTGCCTGGACGAGGACTAGCGGCACCGGGGAGCTGTTTTTT CAWTRTSGTGELFF
NA few TRBJ2-2 TRBV20-1 TGCAGTGCCGGCCATTCTTCCGGGGAGCTGTTTTTT CSAGHSSGELFF
NA many TRBJ1-2 TRBV20-1 TGCAGTGCTAGAGTACTCTCGGGCGCCGCATTCTTC CSARVLSGAAFF
NA many TRBJ2-3 TRBV6-1 TGTGCCAGCGATCGCGGGAAAGGAGGAAATACGCAGTATTTT CASDRGKGGNTQYF
NA NA TRBJ2-7 TRBV20-1 TGCAGTGCTAGGGATCAGGACGCAAGAAACGAGCAGTACTTC CSARDQDARNEQYF
NA many TRBJ1-2 TRBV5-1 TGCGCCAGCAGCCCCCTGGAGGGACAAGATGGCTACACCTTC CASSPLEGQDGYTF
NA many TRBJ2-2 TRBV5-6 TGTGCCAGCAGCTTCGACAGGCCAAACACCGGGGAGCTGTTTTTT CASSFDRPNTGELFF
TRBD2 few TRBJ2-2 TRBV28 TGTGCCTCCTCGGGGGGAGGGAACACCGGGGAGCTGTTTTTT CASSGGGNTGELFF
TRBD1 NA TRBJ1-2 TRBV5-4 TGTGCCAGCAGGATCCGGGACAGGGGACTTGGCTACACCTTC CASRIRDRGLGYTF